The 10 T cell receptor beta chains presented below share a single source sample, sequenced in a study of T cells after yellow fever vaccination. TCRdb reprocessed the 5' RACE reads with MiXCR, giving one entry per CDR3 protein. The sample lists under 700,000 distinct CDR3 sequences; about a sixth were seen once. The source material was PBMCs, sampled more than 4 days after the first yellow fever vaccination. Receptor source: a man aged 18 to 29 who received the YFV17D yellow fever vaccine.

The sample holds a few counts of this clonotype. The chain joins TRBV12-5 to TRBJ1-4; the D gene is possibly TRBD1 (6 bases). V lost 3 bases and J 4 bases, leaving 15 bases between the germline ends. The CDR3 is 16 amino acids. Germline V lookup: CDR1 LGHNT, CDR2 FRNRAP. CDR3 sequence: CASGFRTGMGNEKLFF. The DNA of the CDR3 is TGTGCTAGTGGTTTCCGCACAGGGATGGGTAATGAAAAACTGTTTTTT. Full variable domain (missing parts from reference TRBV12-5 and TRBJ1-4): DARVTQTPRHKVTEMGQEVTMRCQPILGHNTVFWYRQTMMQGLELLAYFRNRAPLDDSGMPKDRFSAEMPDATLATLKIQPSEPRDSAVYFCASGFRTGMGNEKLFFGSGTQLSVL.

The V and J genes are TRBV2 and TRBJ2-3; TRBD2 agrees at 8 bases. Germline CDR1 and CDR2: SNHLY and FYNNEI. Trimming took 7 bases from V and 5 from J; bases not matched to a gene: 17. The CDR3 runs to 17 residues. The CDR3 reads CASNAIGGGLTGDTQYF. CDR3 nucleotide sequence: TGTGCCAGCAACGCCATTGGCGGGGGGCTAACCGGAGATACGCAGTATTTT. The full variable domain, with the rest looked up from reference TRBV2 and TRBJ2-3, is EPEVTQTPSHQVTQMGQEVILRCVPISNHLYFYWYRQILGQKVEFLVSFYNNEISEKSEIFDDQFSVERPDGSNFTLKIRSTKLEDSAMYFCASNAIGGGLTGDTQYFGPGTRLTVL.

In its sample, this clonotype was seen a few times. The chain joins TRBV24-1 to TRBJ1-2, with D possibly matching TRBD1 (6 bases). Trimming shortened V by 3 bases and J by 5 bases, and 9 bases separated the two germline ends. Germline values: CDR1 KGHDR, CDR2 SFDVKD. The CDR3 runs 13 residues. The CDR3 nucleotides read TGTGCCACCAGTGATAGCGACAGGTATGGCTACACCTTC. Protein: CATSDSDRYGYTF.

This chain joins TRBV11-2 and TRBJ2-3; TRBD1 might be the D (5 bases). Germline lookup yields CDR1 SGHAT and CDR2 FQNNGV. Between the trimmed V and J ends, which lost 5 bases and 4 bases, there was a span of 19 bases. The CDR3 runs 16 residues. In nucleotides, the CDR3 is TGTGCCAGCAGCCCCTCCAGGGCTCAGGCGGCAGATACGCAGTATTTT. It specifies CASSPSRAQAADTQYF.

This clonotype was counted a few times. This chain uses TRBV4-3 with TRBJ1-6; D not resolved. The CDR3 length is 18 residues. The V gene lost 1 base and the J gene lost 7 bases, with 20 bases spanning the gap. Germline V lookup: CDR1 LGHNA, CDR2 YSLEER. The CDR3 bases are TGCGCCAGCAGCCAAGTGTTATCAGACTACCCGCAAAATTCACCCCTCCACTTT. This translates into CASSQVLSDYPQNSPLHF.

This chain links TRBV2 with TRBJ2-5; D not resolved. There are 12 residues in the CDR3. Germline V gene lookup returns CDR1 SNHLY and CDR2 FYNNEI. V dropped 3 bases and J dropped 7 bases, with 9 bases sitting between them. The CDR3 spells CASSEGGATQYF. The CDR3 coding sequence is TGTGCCAGCAGTGAGGGCGGAGCGACCCAGTACTTC.

The chain carries TRBV25-1 and TRBJ2-7; D gene unclear. Germline CDR1 and CDR2: MGHDK and SYGVNS. V was trimmed by 3 bases and J by 3 bases, leaving 6 bases between them. The CDR3 has 12 amino acids. The CDR3 coding sequence is TGTGCCAGCAGTGATTCAGGCTACGAGCAGTACGTC. It is translated as CASSDSGYEQYV.

This chain uses TRBV29-1 with TRBJ2-5; 9 bases match TRBD2. This CDR3 comprises 14 residues. Germline V gene lookup returns CDR1 SQVTM and CDR2 ANQGSEA. The J segment lost 0 bases and the V segment lost 6 bases, leaving 5 bases of the junction unmatched. CDR3 residues: CSVGRGGDQETQYF. The CDR3 DNA is TGCAGCGTGGGGCGGGGGGGGGACCAAGAGACCCAGTACTTC. Full variable domain (missing parts from reference TRBV29-1 and TRBJ2-5): SAVISQKPSRDICQRGTSLTIQCQVDSQVTMMFWYRQQPGQSLTLIATANQGSEATYESGFVIDKFPISRPNLTFSTLTVSNMSPEDSSIYLCSVGRGGDQETQYFGPGTRLLVL.

This clonotype was seen once. The gene calls are TRBV3-1 and TRBJ1-5; 7 bases are a match to TRBD1. The V and J ends lost 10 bases and 4 bases, in that order; junction bases with no gene match: 19. CDR3 length: 17 amino acids. Germline CDR1 LGHDT, CDR2 YNNKEL (reference sequence). CDR3 sequence (DNA): TGTGCCATCAGTTTAGAAGGGGGCCCTACCTCTAATCAGCCCCAGCATTTT. The encoded protein is CAISLEGGPTSNQPQHF.

There are a few counts of this clonotype. The chain employs TRBV12-3 or TRBV12-4 and TRBJ2-2, with 7 nucleotides matching TRBD1. The CDR3 runs to 17 residues. Trimming took 6 bases from V and 4 from J; bases not matched to a gene: 14. CDR3 DNA sequence: TGTGCCAGCAGCCCTCAGACAGGGTTATGGGGCACCGGGGAGCTGTTTTTT. Protein: CASSPQTGLWGTGELFF.